Sequencing of this TCR beta chain was carried out in a study of brain T cells in children with intractable seizures. Data came from immunoSEQ multiplex PCR; TCRdb stores just in-frame clones and leaves some out. Here the sample spans fewer than 85,000 clones, 90% to 95% being singletons. The count of this clone is one. V was clipped by 0 bases and J by 9 bases, with 10 bases between them. Germline values: CDR1 SGDLS, CDR2 YYNGEE. The CDR3 extends over 13 amino acids. The J gene is TRBJ2-1, the V gene TRBV9; no firm D call. The sequencing used peripheral blood, collected at surgery. The receptor was isolated from a boy in the first two years of life with tuberous sclerosis and intractable seizures. CDR3 nucleotide sequence: TGTGCCAGCAGCGTAGAAGGGATCGGTGAGCAGTTCTTC. This gives the protein CASSVEGIGEQFF.